The 14 T cell receptor beta chains reported below all come from one sample, sequenced in a study of cytomegalovirus exposure and HLA in healthy donors. Primers: 60 Vbeta forward and 13 Jbeta reverse. Assay: immunoSEQ multiplex PCR; the TCRdb copy retains only in-frame clones and omits some. This repertoire shows about 120,000 clones, about 75% found once; its top ten account for 12%. The sample was PBMCs. The receptors originated from a woman aged 40 to 50 in good health and CMV-seropositive.

The chain carries TRBV4-1 and TRBJ1-1; TRBD1 is a possible D gene (6 bases). V lost 1 base and J 7 bases, leaving 22 bases between the germline ends. Germline CDR1 MGHRA, CDR2 YSYEKL. The CDR3 runs to 17 residues. CDR3 residues: CASSQVGRGSRRGEAFF. The CDR3, as DNA: TGCGCCAGCAGCCAAGTCGGCAGGGGTTCAAGGAGAGGTGAAGCTTTCTTT.

The rearrangement uses TRBV5-1 and TRBJ2-5; 7 nucleotides match TRBD2. The DNA end favors TRBJ2-7, so the J call may be wrong. The germline CDR1 and CDR2 sequences are SGHRS and YFSETQ. This CDR3 has 14 residues. CDR3: CASRYTRDYYEQYF. CDR3 nucleotide sequence: TGCGCCAGCAGGTACACCCGGGACTACTACGAGCAGTACTTC.

This clone was observed a single time. V and J are TRBV29-1 and TRBJ2-1; 12 bases match TRBD2. Per germline, CDR1 SQVTM and CDR2 ANQGSEA. Trimming took 4 bases from V and 9 from J; bases not matched to a gene: 4. This CDR3 has 13 residues. CDR3 region: CSVGTSGAGEQFF. CDR3 DNA sequence: TGCAGCGTTGGGACTAGCGGGGCAGGTGAGCAGTTCTTC.

The chain carries TRBV5-1 and TRBJ2-1; 14 nucleotides match TRBD2. V lost 4 bases and J lost 8; bases outside the gene matches: 5. The CDR3 is 15 residues long. Germline assignment: CDR1 SGHRS and CDR2 YFSETQ. CDR3 coding DNA: TGCGCCAGCAGCGGGGGACTAGCGGGGGTTGATGAGCAGTTCTTC. Protein: CASSGGLAGVDEQFF.

The rearrangement links TRBV11-2 to TRBJ1-1, with D possibly TRBD1 on 5 matching bases. The CDR3 is 17 amino acids. Germline values: CDR1 SGHAT, CDR2 FQNNGV. V lost 2 bases and J 4 bases, leaving 20 bases between the germline ends. CDR3 in amino acids: CASSLTLLSVGGTEAFF. The CDR3 bases are TGTGCCAGCAGCTTAACACTCCTCTCTGTCGGGGGCACTGAAGCTTTCTTT.

The chain has TRBV25-1 and TRBJ2-3, with TRBD1 matching 7 bases. The length of the CDR3 is 12 residues. V trimming: 10 bases; J trimming: 3 bases; junction bases outside the gene matches: 4. The germline V gene encodes CDR1 MGHDK and CDR2 SYGVNS. The DNA of the CDR3 is TGTGCCACCAGGGGACAGACAGATACGCAGTATTTT. It yields the protein CATRGQTDTQYF.

This chain links TRBV5-1 with TRBJ1-2, with D tentatively TRBD1 (5 bases). Germline lookup yields CDR1 SGHRS and CDR2 YFSETQ. Trimming took 4 bases from V and 10 from J, leaving 14 bases between them. This CDR3 is 12 amino acids long. This CDR3 reads CASSPRDSPYTF. In nucleotides, the CDR3 is TGCGCCAGCAGCCCCCGGGACTCCCCCTACACCTTC. Complete variable domain (other parts from reference TRBV5-1 and TRBJ1-2): KAGVTQTPRYLIKTRGQQVTLSCSPISGHRSVSWYQQTPGQGLQFLFEYFSETQRNKGNFPGRFSGRQFSNSRSEMNVSTLELGDSALYLCASSPRDSPYTFGSGTRLTVV.

The rearrangement joins TRBV15 to TRBJ1-5; D might be TRBD1 (5 bases). From germline, CDR1 is LNHNV and CDR2 YYDKDF (reference sequence). V lost 2 bases, J lost 7 bases, and 15 bases lay in between. The CDR3 is 15 residues long. CDR3: CATSRTQGVGQPQHF. CDR3 nucleotide sequence: TGTGCCACCAGCAGAACCCAGGGTGTAGGGCAGCCCCAGCATTTT.

V and J are TRBV11-2 and TRBJ1-1; D is ambiguous. Germline assignment: CDR1 SGHAT and CDR2 FQNNGV. V was trimmed by 1 base and J by 7 bases, leaving 13 bases between them. This CDR3 comprises 14 residues. Written as DNA, the CDR3 is TGTGCCAGCAGCTTAGGTATCGCGGTGGGTGAAGCTTTCTTT. Its translation is CASSLGIAVGEAFF.

The chain has TRBV30 and TRBJ2-1, with 8 positions matching TRBD1. Germline V gives CDR1 GTSNPN, CDR2 SVGIG (reference sequence). This CDR3 spans 15 amino acids. V gave up 7 bases and J gave up 8 bases; unmatched junction bases: 16. The CDR3 loop reads CALARGRVLSDEQFF. CDR3 nucleotides: TGTGCCTTGGCCAGGGGGCGAGTTTTATCCGATGAGCAGTTCTTC.

The chain carries TRBV30 and TRBJ1-5; weak D call: TRBD1 (5 bases). In germline, CDR1 is GTSNPN, CDR2 SVGIG (reference sequence). Trimming removed 3 bases at V and 0 bases at J, with 18 bases between. This CDR3 has 17 amino acids. In DNA, the CDR3 is TGTGCCTGGAGCGCATGGAGGGGACCCTATAGCAATCAGCCCCAGCATTTT. It codes for CAWSAWRGPYSNQPQHF.

This clone was counted a single time. The chain recombines TRBV27 with TRBJ1-1; TRBD1 aligns across 10 bases. CDR1 is MNHEY, CDR2 SMNVEV, per germline (reference sequence). CDR3 length: 16 residues. Trimming removed 3 bases from V and 4 bases from J; junction bases left unmatched: 8. For the CDR3, the DNA is TGTGCCAGCAGTTTGCAGATGACAGGGGGCCCCACTGAAGCTTTCTTT. It specifies CASSLQMTGGPTEAFF.

A few counts support this clone. The chain links TRBV9 to TRBJ2-2; unclear D gene. CDR1 is SGDLS and CDR2 is YYNGEE in the germline V gene. Trimming removed 4 bases from V and 0 bases from J, with 13 bases in between. This CDR3 spans 16 amino acids. CDR3 residues: CASSRTIAANTGELFF. The CDR3 DNA reads TGTGCCAGCAGCAGAACGATAGCCGCGAACACCGGGGAGCTGTTTTTT.

This clone has a handful of counts. The chain carries TRBV9 and TRBJ1-4; 9 nucleotides agree with TRBD1. The CDR3 sequence is 15 residues long. The ends lost 2 bases at V and 2 bases at J; junction bases unmatched: 1. The germline V gene has CDR1 SGDLS and CDR2 YYNGEE. The CDR3 DNA is TGTGCCAGCAGCGTTGGGACAGGGACTAATGAAAAACTGTTTTTT. Encoded protein: CASSVGTGTNEKLFF.